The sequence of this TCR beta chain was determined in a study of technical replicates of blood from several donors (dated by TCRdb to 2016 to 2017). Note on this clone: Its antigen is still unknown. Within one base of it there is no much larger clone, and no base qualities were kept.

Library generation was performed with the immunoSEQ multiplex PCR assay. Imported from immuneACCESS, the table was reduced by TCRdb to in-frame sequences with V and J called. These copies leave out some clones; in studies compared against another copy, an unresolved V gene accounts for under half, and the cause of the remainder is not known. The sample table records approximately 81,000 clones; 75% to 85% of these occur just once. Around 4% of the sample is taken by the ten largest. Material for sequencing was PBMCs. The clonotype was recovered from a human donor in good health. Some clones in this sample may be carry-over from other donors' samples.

The nucleotide sequence reads TGTGCCAGCAGCTTAGAATGGTTGAGGGATACGCAGTATTTT. It specifies CASSLEWLRDTQYF. The chain links TRBV11-2 with TRBJ2-3; the D gene remains uncertain. The germline V gene yields SGHAT for CDR1 and FQNNGV for CDR2. The germline ends are 10 bases apart after V is trimmed by 0 bases and J by 6 bases. From cysteine to phenylalanine, the CDR3 is 14 amino acids long. Only the CDR3 region is kept as DNA, spanning 42 bases read in frame from base 1.